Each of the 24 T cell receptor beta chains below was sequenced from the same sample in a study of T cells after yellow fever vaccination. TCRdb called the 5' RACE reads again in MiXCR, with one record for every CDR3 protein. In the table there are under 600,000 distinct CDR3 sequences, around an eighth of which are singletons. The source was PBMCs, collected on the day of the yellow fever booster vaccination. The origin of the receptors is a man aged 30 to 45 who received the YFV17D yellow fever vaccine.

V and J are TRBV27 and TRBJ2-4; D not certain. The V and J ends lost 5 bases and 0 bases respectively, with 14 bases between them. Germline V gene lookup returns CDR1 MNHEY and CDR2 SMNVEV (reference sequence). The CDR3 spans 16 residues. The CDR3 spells CASSLGFLLAKNIQYF. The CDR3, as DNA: TGTGCCAGCAGTCTGGGGTTCCTACTAGCCAAAAACATTCAGTACTTC.

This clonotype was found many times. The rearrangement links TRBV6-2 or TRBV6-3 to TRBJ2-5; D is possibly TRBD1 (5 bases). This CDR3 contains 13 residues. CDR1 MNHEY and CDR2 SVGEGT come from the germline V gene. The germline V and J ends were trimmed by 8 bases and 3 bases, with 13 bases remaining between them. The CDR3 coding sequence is TGTGCCAGCCATCAGGACACGAAAGAGACCCAGTACTTC. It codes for CASHQDTKETQYF.

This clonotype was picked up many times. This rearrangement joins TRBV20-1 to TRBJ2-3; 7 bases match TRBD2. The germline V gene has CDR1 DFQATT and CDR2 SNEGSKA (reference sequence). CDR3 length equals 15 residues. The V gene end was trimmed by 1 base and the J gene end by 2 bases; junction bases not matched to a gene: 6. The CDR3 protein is CSARVPSGNTDTQYF. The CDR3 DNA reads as TGCAGTGCTAGAGTCCCTAGCGGTAACACAGATACGCAGTATTTT.

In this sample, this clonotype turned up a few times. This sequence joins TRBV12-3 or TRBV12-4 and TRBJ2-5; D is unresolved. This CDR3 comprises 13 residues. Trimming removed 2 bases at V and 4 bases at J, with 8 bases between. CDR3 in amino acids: CASSLNIGETQYF. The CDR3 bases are TGTGCCAGCAGTTTAAATATTGGAGAGACCCAGTACTTC.

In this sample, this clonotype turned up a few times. The chain's CDR3 is CASSPMRGYNEQFF. The CDR3 DNA is TGTGCCAGCTCCCCTATGAGGGGCTACAATGAGCAGTTCTTC. The gene calls are TRBV18 and TRBJ2-1; D tentatively fits TRBD1 or TRBD2 (5 bases each). Germline V gene data show CDR1 as KGHSH and CDR2 as LQKENI. The CDR3 runs to 14 residues. Trimming cost V 6 bases and J 3 bases, with 12 bases left between them.

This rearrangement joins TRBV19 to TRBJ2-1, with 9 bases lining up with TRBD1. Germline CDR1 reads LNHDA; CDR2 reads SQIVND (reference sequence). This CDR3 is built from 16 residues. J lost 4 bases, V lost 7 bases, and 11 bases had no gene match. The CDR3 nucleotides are TGTGCCAGTAAAACAACCGGGACAGGGCTTTACAATGAGCAGTTCTTC. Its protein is CASKTTGTGLYNEQFF.

This CDR3 is CASSLGLTSGKETQYF. In DNA, the CDR3 is TGTGCCAGCAGCTTAGGTTTGACTAGCGGGAAGGAGACCCAGTACTTC. The chain has TRBV7-6 and TRBJ2-5, with 11 bases identical to TRBD2. This CDR3 spans 16 amino acids. Germline V gene sequence: CDR1 SGHVS, CDR2 FNYEAQ. The ends lost 1 base at V and 5 bases at J; junction bases unmatched: 6.

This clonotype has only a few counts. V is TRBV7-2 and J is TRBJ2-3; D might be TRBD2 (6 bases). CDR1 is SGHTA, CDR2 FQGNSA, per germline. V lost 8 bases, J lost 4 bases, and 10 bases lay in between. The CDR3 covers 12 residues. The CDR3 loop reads CASGRPPDTQYF. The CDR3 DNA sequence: TGTGCCAGCGGGAGGCCCCCAGATACGCAGTATTTT. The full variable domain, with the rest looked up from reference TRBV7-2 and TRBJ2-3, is GAGVSQSPSNKVTEKGKDVELRCDPISGHTALYWYRQSLGQGLEFLIYFQGNSAPDKSGLPSDRFSAERTGGSVSTLTIQRTQQEDSAVYLCASGRPPDTQYFGPGTRLTVL.

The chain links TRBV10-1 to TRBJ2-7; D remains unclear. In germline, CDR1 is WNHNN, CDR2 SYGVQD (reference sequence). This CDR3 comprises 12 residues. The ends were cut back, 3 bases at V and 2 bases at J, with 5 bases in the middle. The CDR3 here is CASSDGAYEQYF. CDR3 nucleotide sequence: TGCGCCAGCAGTGATGGGGCCTACGAGCAGTACTTC.

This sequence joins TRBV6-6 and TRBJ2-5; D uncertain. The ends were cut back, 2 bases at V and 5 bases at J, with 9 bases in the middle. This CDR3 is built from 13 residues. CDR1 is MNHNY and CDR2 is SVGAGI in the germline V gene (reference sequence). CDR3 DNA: TGTGCCAGCAGTTACAAGGTAGTGGAGACCCAGTACTTC. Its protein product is CASSYKVVETQYF.

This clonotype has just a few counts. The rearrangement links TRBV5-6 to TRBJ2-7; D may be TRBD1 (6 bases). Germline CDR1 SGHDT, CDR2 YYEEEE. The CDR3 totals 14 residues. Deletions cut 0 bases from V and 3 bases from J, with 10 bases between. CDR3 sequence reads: CASSLDARGYEQYF. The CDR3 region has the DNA TGTGCCAGCAGCTTGGATGCCAGGGGCTACGAGCAGTACTTC.

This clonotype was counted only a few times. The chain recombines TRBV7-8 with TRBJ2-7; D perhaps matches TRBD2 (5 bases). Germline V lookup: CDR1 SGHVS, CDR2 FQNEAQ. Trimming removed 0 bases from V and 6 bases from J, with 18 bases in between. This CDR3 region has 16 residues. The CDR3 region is CASSLAESLVSGEQYF. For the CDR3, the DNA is TGTGCCAGCAGCTTAGCGGAGTCACTAGTTTCAGGCGAGCAGTACTTC.

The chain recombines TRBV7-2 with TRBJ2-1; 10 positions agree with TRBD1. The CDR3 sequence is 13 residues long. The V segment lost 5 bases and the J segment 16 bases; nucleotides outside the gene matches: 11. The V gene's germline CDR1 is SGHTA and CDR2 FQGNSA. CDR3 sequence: CASSLGPRDRGFF. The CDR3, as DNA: TGTGCCAGCAGCCTTGGGCCCCGGGACAGGGGATTCTTC.

The CDR3 sequence is CSVEGVGSSYEQYF. DNA for the CDR3: TGCAGCGTTGAAGGTGTTGGCAGCTCCTACGAGCAGTACTTC. The V and J genes are TRBV29-1 and TRBJ2-7, with unresolved D. This CDR3 has 14 residues. V was pared by 1 base and J by 0 bases, with 10 bases between. Germline loops: CDR1 SQVTM, CDR2 ANQGSEA.

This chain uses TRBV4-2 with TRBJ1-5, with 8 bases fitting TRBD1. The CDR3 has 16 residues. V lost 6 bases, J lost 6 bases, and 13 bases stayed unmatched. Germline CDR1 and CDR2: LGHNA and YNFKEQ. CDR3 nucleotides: TGTGCCAGCAGGCTTAACTCAGGGGGCGCCGGTCAGCCCCAGCATTTT. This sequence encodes CASRLNSGGAGQPQHF.

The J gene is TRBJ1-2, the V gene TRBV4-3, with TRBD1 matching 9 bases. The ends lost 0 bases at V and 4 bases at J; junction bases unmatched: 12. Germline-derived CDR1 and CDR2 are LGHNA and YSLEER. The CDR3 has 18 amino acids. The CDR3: CASSQDPPGQGLGYGYTF. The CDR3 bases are TGCGCCAGCAGCCAAGATCCTCCAGGACAGGGGCTCGGCTATGGCTACACCTTC.

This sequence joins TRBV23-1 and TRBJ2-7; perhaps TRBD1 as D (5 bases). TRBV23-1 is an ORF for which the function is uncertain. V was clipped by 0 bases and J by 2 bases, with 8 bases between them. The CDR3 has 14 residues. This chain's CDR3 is CASSQSDRPYEQYF. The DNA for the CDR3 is TGCGCCAGCAGTCAATCCGACAGACCCTACGAGCAGTACTTC.

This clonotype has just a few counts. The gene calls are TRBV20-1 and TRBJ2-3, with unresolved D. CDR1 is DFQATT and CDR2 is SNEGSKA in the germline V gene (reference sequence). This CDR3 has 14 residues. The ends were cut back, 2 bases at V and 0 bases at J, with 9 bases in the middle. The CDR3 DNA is TGCAGTGCTAGACGCGCCGGTAGCACAGATACGCAGTATTTT. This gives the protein CSARRAGSTDTQYF.

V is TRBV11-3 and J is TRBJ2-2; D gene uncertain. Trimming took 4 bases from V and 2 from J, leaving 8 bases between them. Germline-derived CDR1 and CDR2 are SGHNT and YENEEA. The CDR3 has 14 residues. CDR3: CASSWAANTGELFF. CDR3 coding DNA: TGTGCCAGCAGCTGGGCGGCTAACACCGGGGAGCTGTTTTTT. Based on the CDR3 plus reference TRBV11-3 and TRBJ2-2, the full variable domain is EAGVVQSPRYKIIEKKQPVAFWCNPISGHNTLYWYLQNLGQGPELLIRYENEEAVDDSQLPKDRFSAERLKGVDSTLKIQPAELGDSAVYLCASSWAANTGELFFGEGSRLTVL.

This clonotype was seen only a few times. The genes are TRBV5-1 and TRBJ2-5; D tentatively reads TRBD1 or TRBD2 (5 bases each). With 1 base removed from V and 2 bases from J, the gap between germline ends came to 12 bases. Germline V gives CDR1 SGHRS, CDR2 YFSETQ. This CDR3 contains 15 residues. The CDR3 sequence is CASSLSGPEQETQYF. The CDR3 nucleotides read TGCGCCAGCAGCTTGTCGGGGCCAGAACAAGAGACCCAGTACTTC.

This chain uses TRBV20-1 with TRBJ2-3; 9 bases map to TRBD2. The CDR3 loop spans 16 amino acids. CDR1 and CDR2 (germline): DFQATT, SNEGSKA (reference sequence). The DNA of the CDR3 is TGCTGCCACCTAGCGGGACTTCCATACAACCCAGATACGCAGTATTTT. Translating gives CCHLAGLPYNPDTQYF.

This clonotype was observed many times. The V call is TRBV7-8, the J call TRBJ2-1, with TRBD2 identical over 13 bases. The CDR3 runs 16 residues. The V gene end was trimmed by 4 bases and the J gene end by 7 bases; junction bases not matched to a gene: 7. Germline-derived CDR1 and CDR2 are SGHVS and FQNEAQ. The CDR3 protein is CASSSTRTSGSNEQFF. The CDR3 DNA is TGTGCCAGCAGCTCCACCCGGACTAGCGGGAGTAATGAGCAGTTCTTC.

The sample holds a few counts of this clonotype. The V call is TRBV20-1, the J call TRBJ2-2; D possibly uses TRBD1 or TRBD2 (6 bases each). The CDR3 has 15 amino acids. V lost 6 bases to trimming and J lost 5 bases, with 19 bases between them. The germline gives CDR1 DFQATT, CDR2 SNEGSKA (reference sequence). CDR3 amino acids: CSAGFGGGNTGELFF. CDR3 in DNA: TGCAGTGCCGGATTCGGAGGGGGTAATACCGGGGAGCTGTTTTTT.

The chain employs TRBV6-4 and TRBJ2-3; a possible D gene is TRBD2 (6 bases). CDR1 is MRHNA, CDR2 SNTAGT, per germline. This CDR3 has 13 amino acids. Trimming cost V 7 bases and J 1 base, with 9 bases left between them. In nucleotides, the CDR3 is TGTGCCAGCAAGGAGGGTGGCACAGATACGCAGTATTTT. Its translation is CASKEGGTDTQYF.